This section outlines one T cell receptor beta chain sequence together with its context. Its antigen is currently unknown. The record originates from a study of cytomegalovirus exposure and HLA in healthy donors. Study information: Ancestry clustering placed more than 80% of 300 to 400 genotyped donors in the Caucasian-associated cluster. Study-wide results and limits: Accurate HLA-A and HLA-B prediction from TCR beta sequences was reported for most subjects. For TCR beta chains, V- and J-gene trimming was later linked to a missense DCLRE1C variant.

The CDR3 has 14 amino acids. The germline CDR1 and CDR2 sequences are ENHRY and SYGVKD. V lost 10 bases and J lost 6, with 18 bases in between. Donors showed nominal health when sampled, although they likely had unrecorded immune exposures. The PCR was carried out with 60 Vbeta primers and 13 Jbeta primers. This table comes from immunoSEQ multiplex PCR, and its TCRdb copy is limited to in-frame clones, with some not included. This sample carries about 170,000 clones, approximately 71% of them seen once, and the ten largest clones take roughly 1.6%. Sequencing was carried out using PBMCs. This chain connects TRBV10-3 to TRBJ2-2; D perhaps matches TRBD1 (6 bases). This clonotype was obtained from a girl between 10 and 17 years old in good health and CMV-seronegative. DNA of the CDR3: TGTGCCACCGCCCTACAGGGAAAGTCCGGGGAGCTGTTTTTT. This codes for CATALQGKSGELFF.